One sample yielded the 22 T cell receptor beta chains listed below, sequenced in a study of response to subunit inactivated influenza vaccine. TCRdb called the RT-PCR reads again in MiXCR, with one record for every CDR3 protein. The sample lists approximately 700,000 distinct CDR3 sequences, around 16% occurring once. The sample here was PBMCs from blood, taken 11 to 12 days after vaccination. Source of these receptors: a man between 45 and 60 years old who received an inactivated influenza vaccine.

The genes are TRBV20-1 and TRBJ1-6; no reliable D call. CDR3 length: 14 amino acids. Germline assignment: CDR1 DFQATT and CDR2 SNEGSKA (reference sequence). Trimming removed 8 bases from V and 7 bases from J, with 18 bases in between. The CDR3 sequence is CSSKTPTPNSPLHF. In nucleotides, the CDR3 is TGCAGTTCCAAGACACCAACTCCAAATTCACCCCTCCACTTT.

CDR3 sequence (DNA): TGTGCCAGCAGCACCCTTGCCCCGAACACCGGGGAGCTGTTTTTT. Its protein product is CASSTLAPNTGELFF. V usage is TRBV11-2 and J usage is TRBJ2-2; no clear D. Per germline, CDR1 SGHAT and CDR2 FQNNGV. The CDR3 runs 15 residues. V lost 5 bases, J lost 0 bases, and 10 bases lay in between.

J is TRBJ1-3 and V is TRBV5-1; a weak D match, TRBD1 (6 bases). Trimming removed 4 bases at V and 5 bases at J, with 13 bases between. The CDR3 has 14 residues. In germline, CDR1 is SGHRS, CDR2 YFSETQ. In nucleotides, the CDR3 is TGCGCCAGCAGCCCCGGACAGCAAAGAAACACCATATATTTT. This encodes CASSPGQQRNTIYF. The full variable domain, with the rest looked up from reference TRBV5-1 and TRBJ1-3, is KAGVTQTPRYLIKTRGQQVTLSCSPISGHRSVSWYQQTPGQGLQFLFEYFSETQRNKGNFPGRFSGRQFSNSRSEMNVSTLELGDSALYLCASSPGQQRNTIYFGEGSWLTVV.

This clonotype has just a few counts. This chain uses TRBV7-2 with TRBJ2-2; 12 nucleotides line up with TRBD2. The length of the CDR3 is 16 residues. Germline values: CDR1 SGHTA, CDR2 FQGNSA. Trimming at V came to 2 bases and at J to 5 bases, leaving 3 bases not matched to a gene. The CDR3 is CASSLPSGRGTGELFF. Written as DNA, the CDR3 is TGTGCCAGCAGCTTACCTAGCGGGAGGGGAACCGGGGAGCTGTTTTTT. Full variable domain (rest looked up from reference TRBV7-2 and TRBJ2-2): GAGVSQSPSNKVTEKGKDVELRCDPISGHTALYWYRQSLGQGLEFLIYFQGNSAPDKSGLPSDRFSAERTGGSVSTLTIQRTQQEDSAVYLCASSLPSGRGTGELFFGEGSRLTVL.

The CDR3 nucleotides read TGTGCCAGCAGCATGACAACGGGACACAATAATTCACCCCTCCACTTT. Translation gives CASSMTTGHNNSPLHF. This chain joins TRBV7-2 and TRBJ1-6; perhaps TRBD1 as D (6 bases). Trimming pared 5 bases from V and 5 bases from J, leaving 16 bases between. Germline V CDR1 and CDR2: SGHTA, FQGNSA. The CDR3 loop spans 16 amino acids.

The rearrangement uses TRBV30 and TRBJ2-3, with D tentatively TRBD1 (7 bases). From germline, CDR1 is GTSNPN and CDR2 SVGIG (reference sequence). The CDR3 sequence is 16 residues long. Trimming cost V 0 bases and J 7 bases, with 20 bases left between them. The DNA of the CDR3 is TGTGCCTGGAGTGTCGGAGGAGGGACAGTAAGGCATACGCAGTATTTT. The encoded protein is CAWSVGGGTVRHTQYF. Looking up the rest from reference TRBV30 and TRBJ2-3 gives the full variable domain: SQTIHQWPATLVQPVGSPLSLECTVEGTSNPNLYWYRQAAGRGLQLLFYSVGIGQISSEVPQNLSASRPQDRQFILSSKKLLLSDSGFYLCAWSVGGGTVRHTQYFGPGTRLTVL.

The chain joins TRBV12-3 or TRBV12-4 to TRBJ1-4; TRBD1 might be the D (6 bases). V was cut by 6 bases and J by 2 bases, with 13 bases left in between. The length of the CDR3 is 15 residues. Written as DNA, the CDR3 is TGTGCCAGCAGCCCTACAGGGCCTACTAATGAAAAACTGTTTTTT. Translation gives CASSPTGPTNEKLFF.

The chain joins TRBV20-1 to TRBJ2-2, with D perhaps assigned TRBD1 or TRBD2 (6 bases each). Germline V gene data show CDR1 as DFQATT and CDR2 as SNEGSKA (reference sequence). This CDR3 is 13 amino acids long. Trimming removed 5 bases from V and 6 bases from J, with 13 bases in between. CDR3 sequence reads: CSAFKGGSGELFF. CDR3 DNA: TGCAGTGCTTTCAAGGGGGGCTCCGGGGAGCTGTTTTTT.

The V and J genes are TRBV7-8 and TRBJ2-7; D gene unclear. Germline lookup yields CDR1 SGHVS and CDR2 FQNEAQ. The CDR3 totals 15 residues. For the CDR3, the DNA is TGTGCCAGCAGTACTCTGTCCACTGCGTTCCTGCCTCTTTCTGTC. Translated, it gives CASSTLSTAFLPLSV.

This clonotype was detected only a few times. The V and J genes are TRBV12-3 or TRBV12-4 and TRBJ2-7, with 8 bases identical to TRBD1. Trimming removed 6 bases from V and 2 bases from J; junction bases left unmatched: 9. This CDR3 comprises 15 residues. The DNA for the CDR3 is TGTGCCAGCAGGCACCGGGACAGGACCACCTACGAGCAGTACTTC. It yields the protein CASRHRDRTTYEQYF.

The chain recombines TRBV6-5 with TRBJ2-5, with D unclear. The CDR3 runs 14 residues. The ends were cut back, 0 bases at V and 4 bases at J, with 9 bases in the middle. Per the germline V gene, CDR1 is MNHEY and CDR2 is SVGAGI. The CDR3 spells CASSYSVGLETQYF. The CDR3 DNA follows: TGTGCCAGCAGTTACTCGGTAGGGTTAGAGACCCAGTACTTC.

This clonotype turned up a few times. The chain has TRBV3-1 and TRBJ2-3; D not certain. The CDR3 has 16 residues. V was shortened by 0 bases and J by 4 bases, with 14 bases between the two germline ends. Looked up from germline, CDR1 is LGHDT and CDR2 is YNNKEL (reference sequence). As DNA, the CDR3 is TGTGCCAGCAGCCAAGATTACGGATTGAACCCAGATACGCAGTATTTT. Protein sequence: CASSQDYGLNPDTQYF.

This clonotype was seen only a few times. V gene TRBV20-1 combines with J gene TRBJ2-2; TRBD1 agrees at 8 bases. Germline V gives CDR1 DFQATT, CDR2 SNEGSKA (reference sequence). The CDR3 has 14 amino acids. V gave up 3 bases and J gave up 2 bases; unmatched junction bases: 2. In DNA form, the CDR3 reads TGCAGTGCTAGGGACAGGGTTAACACCGGGGAGCTGTTTTTT. This gives the protein CSARDRVNTGELFF.

The chain combines TRBV20-1 with TRBJ2-7; 10 nucleotides agree with TRBD2. The V segment lost 6 bases and the J segment 4 bases; nucleotides outside the gene matches: 12. This CDR3 region has 15 residues. Germline V gives CDR1 DFQATT, CDR2 SNEGSKA (reference sequence). This CDR3 is CSAQQLAGSSYEQYF. The DNA of the CDR3 is TGCAGTGCGCAACAACTAGCGGGATCATCATACGAGCAGTACTTC.

This clonotype turned up a few times. The chain combines TRBV12-3 or TRBV12-4 with TRBJ2-1; D not certain. The CDR3 is made up of 15 amino acids. Trimming left V 6 bases short and J 3 bases short, with 15 bases between. CDR3 sequence: CASSSAVGSYNEQFF. CDR3 in DNA: TGTGCCAGCAGCTCCGCGGTGGGTAGCTACAATGAGCAGTTCTTC.

This chain uses TRBV27 with TRBJ2-4; D perhaps matches TRBD1 (5 bases). The CDR3 runs 14 residues. CDR1 and CDR2 (germline): MNHEY, SMNVEV (reference sequence). The germline V and J ends were trimmed by 2 bases and 3 bases, with 8 bases remaining between them. CDR3 in DNA: TGTGCCAGCAGTTTACAGGGCGGCAAAAACATTCAGTACTTC. Its translation: CASSLQGGKNIQYF.

This clonotype was recorded a few times. The J gene is TRBJ1-4, the V gene TRBV20-1; a possible D gene is TRBD1 (5 bases). The length of the CDR3 is 14 residues. Germline assignment: CDR1 DFQATT and CDR2 SNEGSKA (reference sequence). The germline V and J ends were trimmed by 2 bases and 7 bases, with 14 bases remaining between them. CDR3 sequence: CSARPPGGAEKLFF. In DNA form, the CDR3 reads TGCAGTGCTAGACCCCCGGGGGGAGCTGAAAAACTGTTTTTT.

This clonotype was seen a handful of times. In nucleotides, the CDR3 is TGTGCCAGCAGCTTTTGGATACAAGTTAACGGGGAGCTGTTTTTT. Protein product: CASSFWIQVNGELFF. The chain links TRBV5-6 to TRBJ2-2; D is ambiguous. In germline, CDR1 is SGHDT, CDR2 YYEEEE. V lost 2 bases and J 7 bases, leaving 15 bases between the germline ends. The CDR3 has 15 residues.

This clonotype has ten or more counts. V and J are TRBV29-1 and TRBJ2-3; 7 bases fit TRBD2. This CDR3 has 16 amino acids. V lost 0 bases to trimming and J lost 1 base; unmatched junction nucleotides: 7. CDR1 is SQVTM, CDR2 ANQGSEA, per germline. CDR3 amino acids: CSVEDLWSGGTDTQYF. For the CDR3, the DNA is TGCAGCGTTGAAGATCTTTGGAGCGGGGGCACAGATACGCAGTATTTT.

Remarks on this clonotype: At one boundary the junction diverges from the germline segment, which might be a read error. The CDR3 bases are TGTGCCAGCAGTTTCACCCCCAGGGCGAAGACCGGGGAGCTGTTTTTT. It codes for CASSFTPRAKTGELFF. The rearrangement joins TRBV28 to TRBJ2-2, with D maybe TRBD1 (5 bases). Looked up from germline, CDR1 is MDHEN and CDR2 is SYDVKM. This CDR3 is 16 amino acids long.

The chain uses TRBV6-5 and TRBJ2-6; TRBD2 agrees at 7 bases. J lost 2 bases, V lost 0 bases, and 1 base had no gene match. CDR3 length: 16 amino acids. From germline, CDR1 is MNHEY and CDR2 SVGAGI. CDR3: CASSYSRGAGANVLTF. CDR3 bases: TGTGCCAGCAGTTACTCACGGGGGGCTGGGGCCAACGTCCTGACTTTC.

V is TRBV7-2 and J is TRBJ2-2; TRBD1 aligns across 8 bases. The CDR3 covers 15 residues. The V gene's germline CDR1 is SGHTA and CDR2 FQGNSA. Losses at the gene ends were 3 bases for V and 5 bases for J; bases not matched to a gene: 5. The CDR3 region is CASSFAQGATGELFF. As DNA, the CDR3 is TGTGCCAGCAGCTTCGCCCAGGGGGCAACCGGGGAGCTGTTTTTT.